The 18 T cell receptor beta chains in this list originate from one sample, sequenced in a study of regulatory T cells in long-lasting Graves disease. Construction of TCR beta libraries relied on iRepertoire HTBI primers and on Arm-PCR targeting CDR3 regions. TCRdb re-called the multiplex PCR reads with MiXCR, one entry per CDR3 protein. The top ten clones hold over 7.5% of a sample with around 400,000 distinct CDR3 sequences, 14% to 15% of them seen once. The sample's time point: newly diagnosed GD, antithyroid drugs for less than 3 months. Researchers made the TCR library from RNA that was extracted from PBMCs. The sample was also linked to a second study, of T cells in Graves' hyperthyroidism and ophthalmopathy.

The specimen comprised peripheral blood mononuclear cells (PBMCs), sampled at new diagnosis, from a patient treated with antithyroid drugs. These receptors all come from a woman in her thirties or forties with Graves disease.

The chain couples TRBV14 to TRBJ2-2; 12 positions match TRBD2. The CDR3 length is 16 residues. Germline CDR1 reads SGHDN; CDR2 reads FVKESK. The V gene end was trimmed by 4 bases and the J gene end by 5 bases; junction bases not matched to a gene: 5. The CDR3 nucleotides are TGTGCCAGCAGCCTGCTAGCGGGAGGGTGGACCGGGGAGCTGTTTTTT. Amino acid sequence: CASSLLAGGWTGELFF.

This clonotype was detected ten times or more. The V call is TRBV28, the J call TRBJ2-3, with 8 positions matching TRBD2. Per germline, CDR1 MDHEN and CDR2 SYDVKM. J gave up 3 bases and V 4 bases, and 12 bases lay outside the gene matches. The CDR3 is 17 amino acids. CDR3 amino acids: CASSSPGGWRATDTQYF. Here the CDR3 DNA reads TGTGCCAGCAGTTCTCCGGGGGGGTGGAGAGCAACAGATACGCAGTATTTT.

This clonotype was observed many times. The chain recombines TRBV20-1 with TRBJ2-5, with D uncertain. Trimming took off 6 bases at V and 0 bases at J, with 14 bases between the two ends. There are 14 residues in the CDR3. Germline values: CDR1 DFQATT, CDR2 SNEGSKA (reference sequence). The DNA of the CDR3 is TGCAGTGCAACACGTGCTGCGTACCAAGAGACCCAGTACTTC. Translating it yields CSATRAAYQETQYF.

This clonotype has a count of ten or more. The genes are TRBV3-1 and TRBJ2-1; D tentatively reads TRBD1 or TRBD2 (6 bases each). Trimming removed 1 base at V and 7 bases at J, with 20 bases between. The germline CDR1 and CDR2 sequences are LGHDT and YNNKEL (reference sequence). The CDR3 sequence is 17 residues long. The CDR3 DNA reads as TGTGCCAGCAGCCAAGGGATCTGGAGGGGGATAGGGAATGAGCAGTTCTTC. This codes for CASSQGIWRGIGNEQFF.

The gene calls are TRBV4-1 and TRBJ1-1; D unclear. Trimming shortened V by 0 bases and J by 1 base, and 6 bases separated the two germline ends. This CDR3 is 14 amino acids long. The germline V gene encodes CDR1 MGHRA and CDR2 YSYEKL. CDR3 DNA: TGCGCCAGCAGCCAAGAGCCAGCGAACACTGAAGCTTTCTTT. Its protein is CASSQEPANTEAFF.

CDR3 loop: CASSSEGNEQFF. CDR3 in DNA: TGTGCCAGCAGCAGCGAGGGCAATGAGCAGTTCTTC. The chain has TRBV9 and TRBJ2-1, with a weak D call TRBD2 (5 bases). This CDR3 has 12 amino acids. Germline CDR1 is SGDLS and CDR2 is YYNGEE. The V end lost 4 bases, the J end lost 6 bases, and 8 bases lay between the germline ends.

The chain couples TRBV13 to TRBJ2-1; TRBD1 matches at 9 bases. The CDR3 is 16 residues long. V dropped 4 bases and J dropped 5; count of bases not matched to a gene: 9. Germline V gene sequence: CDR1 PRHDT, CDR2 FYEKMQ (reference sequence). CDR3 bases: TGTGCCAGCAGCTCGACTACGGGACAGGGCAACAATGAGCAGTTCTTC. Its translation is CASSSTTGQGNNEQFF.

This clonotype was recorded many times. This chain connects TRBV18 to TRBJ2-7; tentatively, D is TRBD2 (5 bases). The CDR3 sequence is 18 residues long. Germline CDR1 and CDR2: KGHSH and LQKENI. V lost 2 bases to trimming and J lost 0 bases, with 20 bases between them. The CDR3 nucleotides read TGTGCCAGCTCACCAGTCCAAGCGGTTTCGCTAAGCTCCTACGAGCAGTACTTC. Translation gives CASSPVQAVSLSSYEQYF. The complete variable domain, with remaining parts taken from reference TRBV18 and TRBJ2-7, reads NAGVMQNPRHLVRRRGQEARLRCSPMKGHSHVYWYRQLPEEGLKFMVYLQKENIIDESGMPKERFSAEFPKEGPSILRIQQVVRGDSAAYFCASSPVQAVSLSSYEQYFGPGTRLTVT.

The chain employs TRBV18 and TRBJ2-7, with 9 bases matching TRBD2. Unmatched junction bases numbered 8, after V lost 0 bases and J lost 5 bases. CDR1 is KGHSH and CDR2 is LQKENI in the germline V gene. This CDR3 is built from 16 residues. The CDR3 DNA reads as TGTGCCAGCTCACCACCGCTAGCGGGGACAAGCCACGAGCAGTACTTC. Residues: CASSPPLAGTSHEQYF. Based on the CDR3 plus reference TRBV18 and TRBJ2-7, the full variable domain is NAGVMQNPRHLVRRRGQEARLRCSPMKGHSHVYWYRQLPEEGLKFMVYLQKENIIDESGMPKERFSAEFPKEGPSILRIQQVVRGDSAAYFCASSPPLAGTSHEQYFGPGTRLTVT.

This clonotype was seen repeatedly, ten times or more. The chain links TRBV24-1 to TRBJ1-2; 8 bases are a match to TRBD1. The CDR3 is 15 residues long. Germline V gene sequence: CDR1 KGHDR, CDR2 SFDVKD. The junction had 7 bases not matched to a gene; V was cut back by 4 bases and J by 4 bases. CDR3 sequence: CATSDAGQGFYGYTF. DNA for the CDR3: TGTGCCACCAGTGACGCTGGACAGGGATTCTATGGCTACACCTTC.

This clonotype was seen ten or more times. The J gene is TRBJ2-7, the V gene TRBV11-3, with 7 positions matching TRBD2. The CDR3 extends over 14 amino acids. After removal of 5 bases from V and 5 bases from J, the junction contained 9 bases not matched to a gene. CDR1 and CDR2 (germline): SGHNT, YENEEA. In DNA form, the CDR3 reads TGTGCCAGCAGCCCCTCTGGGGGAGGGGACGAGCAGTACTTC. Translated, it gives CASSPSGGGDEQYF.

This clonotype was seen at least ten times. This chain uses TRBV28 with TRBJ2-1, with D possibly TRBD2 on 5 matching bases. Germline-derived CDR1 and CDR2 are MDHEN and SYDVKM. The ends were cut back, 3 bases at V and 0 bases at J, with 12 bases in the middle. This CDR3 contains 16 residues. The chain's CDR3 is CASSLGSSFSYNEQFF. DNA for the CDR3: TGTGCCAGCAGTTTGGGGTCTAGCTTCTCCTACAATGAGCAGTTCTTC. Full variable domain (rest looked up from reference TRBV28 and TRBJ2-1): DVKVTQSSRYLVKRTGEKVFLECVQDMDHENMFWYRQDPGLGLRLIYFSYDVKMKEKGDIPEGYSVSREKKERFSLILESASTNQTSMYLCASSLGSSFSYNEQFFGPGTRLTVL.

This clonotype was detected only a few times. The chain uses TRBV9 and TRBJ2-3, with D hard to call. The CDR3 loop spans 16 amino acids. Germline CDR1 SGDLS, CDR2 YYNGEE. V was pared by 0 bases and J by 3 bases, with 14 bases between. CDR3 sequence (DNA): TGTGCCAGCAGCGTAGGCGGCAGCTTGACTACAGATACGCAGTATTTT. It specifies CASSVGGSLTTDTQYF.

A note on this clonotype: Given a far larger clone just one base away, this is likely a sequencing read error. This chain connects TRBV24-1 to TRBJ2-7; 8 bases fit TRBD2. The CDR3 runs to 17 residues. Trimming cost V 3 bases and J 7 bases; bases outside gene matches: 16. Germline V lookup: CDR1 KGHDR, CDR2 SFDVKD. CDR3 sequence: CATSDRSSGSGYNEQYF. DNA for the CDR3: TGTGCCACCAGTGATCGTTCTAGCGGGTCTGGCTACAATGAGCAGTACTTC.

This clonotype was recorded many times. This chain joins TRBV12-3 or TRBV12-4 and TRBJ2-5, with D unresolved. The V and J ends lost 6 bases and 2 bases respectively, with 10 bases between them. The CDR3 runs 13 residues. The chain's CDR3 is CASRPRPQETQYF. CDR3 nucleotide sequence: TGTGCCAGCAGGCCTAGACCTCAAGAGACCCAGTACTTC.

This clonotype was recorded at least ten times. In DNA, the CDR3 is TGTGCCAGCAGTTTCCCCCGGGACAGGGGTTATTACGAGCAGTACTTC. The encoded protein is CASSFPRDRGYYEQYF. The chain couples TRBV28 to TRBJ2-7; 10 bases align to TRBD1. This CDR3 contains 16 residues. Germline loops: CDR1 MDHEN, CDR2 SYDVKM. Losses at the gene ends were 3 bases for V and 4 bases for J; bases not matched to a gene: 9.

Details on this clonotype: A much larger clone is a single base away; this may be a read error. The J gene is TRBJ2-7, the V gene TRBV19; D is perhaps TRBD1 or TRBD2 (5 bases each). The CDR3 totals 14 residues. Germline loops: CDR1 LNHDA, CDR2 SQIVND (reference sequence). As DNA, the CDR3 is TGTACCAGTAGTATGGGGACCGCGGCCTACGAGCAGTACTTC. Its protein is CTSSMGTAAYEQYF.

The sample holds many counts of this clonotype. The rearrangement links TRBV3-1 to TRBJ2-1; D uncertain. Germline V lookup: CDR1 LGHDT, CDR2 YNNKEL (reference sequence). Deletions cut 1 base from V and 9 bases from J, with 10 bases between. The CDR3 has 13 amino acids. This CDR3 reads CASSQVVDTEQFF. The DNA of the CDR3 is TGTGCCAGCAGCCAAGTGGTTGATACTGAGCAGTTCTTC.